What follows are 10 T cell receptor beta chains derived from one specimen sequenced in a study of blood T cell repertoires in COVID-19. Only in-frame clones appear in the TCRdb table, and some are missing; sequencing was by immunoSEQ multiplex PCR. Among approximately 200,000 clones listed, about 88% were seen once. Sequenced input: peripheral blood. The receptor set was obtained from a man aged 40-50 years with acute or convalescent COVID-19.

The J gene is TRBJ2-2, the V gene TRBV30, with D maybe TRBD2 (6 bases). The ends were cut back, 3 bases at V and 4 bases at J, with 9 bases in the middle. Germline CDR1 is GTSNPN and CDR2 is SVGIG (reference sequence). The CDR3 runs to 13 residues. The CDR3 region has the DNA TGTGCCTGGAGCTCGACTAGCACCGGGGAGCTGTTTTTT. It is translated as CAWSSTSTGELFF. The full variable domain, rest sourced from reference TRBV30 and TRBJ2-2, is SQTIHQWPATLVQPVGSPLSLECTVEGTSNPNLYWYRQAAGRGLQLLFYSVGIGQISSEVPQNLSASRPQDRQFILSSKKLLLSDSGFYLCAWSSTSTGELFFGEGSRLTVL.

J is TRBJ1-5 and V is TRBV4-1, with 7 bases that match TRBD1. V lost 5 bases to trimming and J lost 2 bases; unmatched junction nucleotides: 6. Germline V gives CDR1 MGHRA, CDR2 YSYEKL. This CDR3 has 15 amino acids. CDR3 loop: CASSIEGAGNQPQHF. CDR3 bases: TGCGCCAGCAGCATAGAGGGGGCCGGCAATCAGCCCCAGCATTTT.

The V and J genes are TRBV5-1 and TRBJ2-5; D unclear. Trimming removed 0 bases from V and 5 bases from J, with 14 bases in between. This CDR3 contains 15 residues. In germline, CDR1 is SGHRS, CDR2 YFSETQ. CDR3 in amino acids: CASSLGVSSAETQYF. The CDR3 DNA reads TGCGCCAGCAGCTTGGGTGTGTCCTCCGCGGAGACCCAGTACTTC.

This CDR3 is CASSPDTTGDYGYTF. CDR3 sequence (DNA): TGTGCCAGCTCACCAGATACGACAGGGGACTATGGCTACACCTTC. This rearrangement joins TRBV18 to TRBJ1-2; the match to TRBD1 covers 8 bases. V shed 2 bases, J shed 3 bases, and the junction held 5 bases outside the gene matches. CDR1 and CDR2 (germline): KGHSH, LQKENI. This CDR3 has 15 amino acids.

The J gene is TRBJ1-6, the V gene TRBV19, with 9 bases lining up with TRBD1. The ends lost 3 bases at V and 14 bases at J; junction bases unmatched: 5. The CDR3 is made up of 13 amino acids. Germline CDR1 is LNHDA and CDR2 is SQIVND (reference sequence). CDR3 in amino acids: CASSIDRGDALHF. CDR3 DNA: TGTGCCAGTAGTATCGACAGGGGGGACGCCCTCCACTTT.

CDR3 amino acids: CASSFPLGSEQYF. In DNA, the CDR3 is TGTGCCAGCAGTTTCCCCCTAGGATCTGAGCAGTACTTC. The gene calls are TRBV28 and TRBJ2-7; D gene uncertain. V was clipped by 3 bases and J by 7 bases, with 13 bases between them. This CDR3 has 13 residues. Looked up from germline, CDR1 is MDHEN and CDR2 is SYDVKM.

This rearrangement joins TRBV5-6 to TRBJ1-6, with 7 bases lining up with TRBD1. Germline CDR1 and CDR2: SGHDT and YYEEEE. Germline trimming cut 3 bases from V and 10 bases from J; bases unmatched to any gene: 13. The CDR3 contains 16 residues. The CDR3: CASSWNFRQGYSPLHF. The CDR3, as DNA: TGTGCCAGCAGCTGGAATTTTCGACAGGGATACTCACCCCTCCACTTT. The whole variable domain, filled in from reference TRBV5-6 and TRBJ1-6, reads DAGVTQSPTHLIKTRGQQVTLRCSPKSGHDTVSWYQQALGQGPQFIFQYYEEEERQRGNFPDRFSGHQFPNYSSELNVNALLLGDSALYLCASSWNFRQGYSPLHFGNGTRLTVT.

The CDR3 sequence is CASSPGGQGTGNQPQHF. The CDR3 nucleotides read TGCGCCAGCAGCCCGGGGGGACAGGGGACGGGCAATCAGCCCCAGCATTTT. The chain links TRBV5-1 to TRBJ1-5; 10 bases line up with TRBD1. CDR1 and CDR2 (germline): SGHRS, YFSETQ. V lost 4 bases to trimming and J lost 2 bases; unmatched junction nucleotides: 9. CDR3 length equals 17 residues.

The chain is built from TRBV6-5 and TRBJ1-1, with TRBD1 identical over 8 bases. Trimming at V came to 8 bases and at J to 6 bases, leaving 8 bases not matched to a gene. In germline, CDR1 is MNHEY, CDR2 SVGAGI. The CDR3 is made up of 13 amino acids. The CDR3 protein is CASSQGASAEAFF. Written as DNA, the CDR3 is TGTGCCAGCTCTCAGGGGGCCAGCGCTGAAGCTTTCTTT.

The rearrangement links TRBV5-1 to TRBJ2-2; D unclear. This CDR3 is 13 amino acids long. Germline V gene lookup returns CDR1 SGHRS and CDR2 YFSETQ. V gave up 9 bases and J gave up 2 bases, with 11 bases separating them. The CDR3 DNA sequence: TGCGCCAACACCGCGGATAACACCGGGGAGCTGTTTTTT. This codes for CANTADNTGELFF.